Each of the 25 T cell receptor beta chains below was sequenced from the same sample in a study of CD8+CD57+ T cells in acquired aplastic anemia. Genomic DNA templated the TCR beta VDJ and CDR3 profiling. From the reads, TCRdb called clonotypes with MiXCR, one entry per CDR3 protein. The repertoire holds 130,000 or so distinct CDR3 sequences, with 55% to 60% as singletons. Patients picked for sequencing had shown CD8+CD57+ cell expansion detected by flow cytometry. The sequenced sample was sorted CD4+, CD8+, or CD8+CD57+ T cells (not recorded which) from PBMCs. Receptors were obtained from a human donor with aplastic anemia.

The rearrangement links TRBV29-1 to TRBJ2-7, with D perhaps TRBD1 or TRBD2 (5 bases each). The V gene lost 3 bases and the J gene lost 4 bases, with 10 bases spanning the gap. This CDR3 region has 12 residues. In germline, CDR1 is SQVTM, CDR2 ANQGSEA. This CDR3 is CSVERGFYEQYF. For the CDR3, the DNA is TGCAGCGTTGAGAGGGGCTTTTACGAGCAGTACTTC.

The chain joins TRBV2 to TRBJ2-7, with a weak D call TRBD1 (5 bases). Germline CDR1 is SNHLY and CDR2 is FYNNEI. This CDR3 region has 13 residues. The ends were cut back, 6 bases at V and 4 bases at J, with 13 bases in the middle. CDR3 DNA sequence: TGTGCCAGCAGACAGGTGTTTCGATACGAGCAGTACTTC. Amino acids: CASRQVFRYEQYF.

V is TRBV10-3 and J is TRBJ2-7; TRBD2 is a possible D gene (6 bases). The CDR3 loop spans 14 amino acids. Germline V gene sequence: CDR1 ENHRY, CDR2 SYGVKD. Trimming took 6 bases from V and 2 from J, leaving 14 bases between them. This chain's CDR3 is CAISSLGGAYEQYF. CDR3 sequence (DNA): TGTGCCATCAGCTCCCTTGGCGGGGCCTACGAGCAGTACTTC.

At least ten counts were recorded for this clonotype. The V call is TRBV7-8, the J call TRBJ2-5, with 12 bases fitting TRBD2. V dropped 8 bases and J dropped 6; count of bases not matched to a gene: 7. This CDR3 region has 14 residues. Per the germline V gene, CDR1 is SGHVS and CDR2 is FQNEAQ. The CDR3, as DNA: TGTGCCAGCGTCCGACTAGCGGGGGCCCAGACCCAGTACTTC. This gives the protein CASVRLAGAQTQYF.

This sequence joins TRBV7-6 and TRBJ2-7; D tentatively fits TRBD1 or TRBD2 (5 bases each). The CDR3 spans 14 residues. Germline V gives CDR1 SGHVS, CDR2 FNYEAQ. Deletions cut 5 bases from V and 0 bases from J, with 11 bases between. CDR3 nucleotide sequence: TGTGCCAGCAGCCTGGGACCGAGCTCCTACGAGCAGTACTTC. Its translation: CASSLGPSSYEQYF.

About this clonotype itself: No conserved phenylalanine or tryptophan is present at the end of the CDR3, so a read error is the likely explanation. The V call is TRBV15, the J call TRBJ2-7; 9 nucleotides line up with TRBD2. V lost 2 bases, J lost 6 bases, and 5 bases stayed unmatched. This CDR3 has 14 amino acids. The germline V gene encodes CDR1 LNHNV and CDR2 YYDKDF (reference sequence). The CDR3 sequence: CATSRSSGRLEQYL. The CDR3 DNA follows: TGTGCCACCAGCAGATCCAGCGGGAGGCTCGAGCAGTACCTC.

The CDR3, as DNA: TGTGCCTCCGTTAGCCAAGTGAACACTGAAGCTTTCTTT. It translates to CASVSQVNTEAFF. The gene calls are TRBV10-3 and TRBJ1-1; D gene ambiguous. CDR3 length equals 13 residues. Germline V lookup: CDR1 ENHRY, CDR2 SYGVKD. Trimming took off 11 bases at V and 0 bases at J, with 13 bases between the two ends.

The chain recombines TRBV5-1 with TRBJ2-3; TRBD1 matches 12 bases. The CDR3 extends over 16 amino acids. The junction had 6 bases not matched to a gene; V was cut back by 1 base and J by 6 bases. Germline CDR1 is SGHRS and CDR2 is YFSETQ. DNA for the CDR3: TGCGCCAGCAGCTTGCAACGAGGGACAGGGGGCGATACGCAGTATTTT. Its translation: CASSLQRGTGGDTQYF.

The chain recombines TRBV7-2 with TRBJ1-1, with TRBD1 as a possible D gene (6 bases). Trimming took 4 bases from V and 3 from J, leaving 9 bases between them. The germline V gene encodes CDR1 SGHTA and CDR2 FQGNSA. The CDR3 totals 13 residues. CDR3 nucleotides: TGTGCCAGCAGCTCGAACAGGGACACTGAAGCTTTCTTT. It translates to CASSSNRDTEAFF.

This rearrangement joins TRBV12-3 or TRBV12-4 to TRBJ2-1; a possible D gene is TRBD1 (5 bases). Trimming pared 5 bases from V and 9 bases from J, leaving 17 bases between. This CDR3 has 14 residues. The CDR3 here is CASSPQGPLGEQFF. CDR3 nucleotides: TGTGCCAGCAGTCCGCAGGGCCCTTTGGGTGAGCAGTTCTTC.

This clonotype has a count of ten or more. The chain combines TRBV7-8 with TRBJ1-4; D remains unclear. V gave up 2 bases and J gave up 0 bases, with 4 bases separating them. CDR1 is SGHVS and CDR2 is FQNEAQ in the germline V gene. CDR3 length equals 14 residues. The CDR3 is CASSLLATNEKLFF. The CDR3 DNA is TGTGCCAGCAGCTTACTTGCAACTAATGAAAAACTGTTTTTT.

The sample holds many counts of this clonotype. V is TRBV9 and J is TRBJ2-5, with D tentatively TRBD1 or TRBD2 (5 bases each). The CDR3 is 15 residues long. CDR1 is SGDLS and CDR2 is YYNGEE in the germline V gene. V was shortened by 4 bases and J by 4 bases, with 17 bases between the two germline ends. The CDR3 sequence: CASSPWRGVGETQYF. Here the CDR3 DNA reads TGTGCCAGCAGCCCGTGGCGAGGGGTGGGAGAGACCCAGTACTTC.

The chain combines TRBV6-5 with TRBJ1-3; a possible D gene is TRBD1 (6 bases). This CDR3 is 17 amino acids long. Germline V gives CDR1 MNHEY, CDR2 SVGAGI. V was shortened by 0 bases and J by 0 bases, with 12 bases between the two germline ends. The CDR3 loop reads CASSYSGGPFSGNTIYF. The DNA of the CDR3 is TGTGCCAGCAGTTACTCGGGGGGCCCCTTCTCTGGAAACACCATATATTTT.

The gene calls are TRBV20-1 and TRBJ2-2; no firm D call. This CDR3 region has 16 residues. The V end lost 1 base, the J end lost 0 bases, and 12 bases lay between the germline ends. The V gene's germline CDR1 is DFQATT and CDR2 SNEGSKA (reference sequence). Written as DNA, the CDR3 is TGCAGTGCTAGAGTCCCCATACCCCCGAACACCGGGGAGCTGTTTTTT. Translation: CSARVPIPPNTGELFF.

This sequence joins TRBV20-1 and TRBJ2-3; TRBD1 matches at 9 bases. Germline-derived CDR1 and CDR2 are DFQATT and SNEGSKA (reference sequence). The V segment lost 1 base and the J segment 2 bases; nucleotides outside the gene matches: 16. The CDR3 has 19 residues. The CDR3 DNA sequence: TGCAGTGCTAGAGCAATCGCGCCGGGACAGGGAATGGTCACAGATACGCAGTATTTT. The encoded protein is CSARAIAPGQGMVTDTQYF.

The chain is built from TRBV5-1 and TRBJ2-3, with TRBD1 identical over 9 bases. The germline V gene has CDR1 SGHRS and CDR2 YFSETQ. The J segment lost 0 bases and the V segment lost 0 bases, leaving 2 bases of the junction unmatched. CDR3 length: 16 amino acids. CDR3 bases: TGCGCCAGCAGCTTGGGGACAGGGGTTAGCACAGATACGCAGTATTTT. Protein sequence: CASSLGTGVSTDTQYF.

This clonotype has only a few counts. The chain combines TRBV29-1 with TRBJ1-2; 9 bases align to TRBD1. V was clipped by 7 bases and J by 6 bases; unmatched bases: 6. Germline V lookup: CDR1 SQVTM, CDR2 ANQGSEA. This CDR3 has 12 amino acids. The chain's CDR3 is CSATGTGNGYTF. Written as DNA, the CDR3 is TGCAGCGCAACCGGGACAGGGAATGGCTACACCTTC.

This clonotype occurred a few times. The chain has TRBV2 and TRBJ2-5; 9 nucleotides align to TRBD2. The V and J ends lost 3 bases and 4 bases, in that order; junction bases with no gene match: 3. The CDR3 totals 14 residues. In germline, CDR1 is SNHLY, CDR2 FYNNEI. CDR3 nucleotides: TGTGCCAGCAGTGACCTAGCGGGACTAGAGACCCAGTACTTC. Protein sequence: CASSDLAGLETQYF.

The chain links TRBV2 to TRBJ1-2; 9 bases agree with TRBD1. The CDR3 extends over 14 amino acids. J was trimmed by 11 bases and V by 6 bases; bases with no gene match: 13. CDR1 is SNHLY and CDR2 is FYNNEI in the germline V gene. The CDR3 is CASSNDRGFYGYTF. The CDR3 nucleotides are TGTGCCAGCAGCAACGACAGGGGGTTTTACGGTTACACCTTC.

The rearrangement links TRBV2 to TRBJ1-2; unclear D gene. The CDR3 covers 16 residues. V was clipped by 6 bases and J by 0 bases, with 17 bases between them. Germline CDR1 reads SNHLY; CDR2 reads FYNNEI. CDR3 sequence: CASRRGTRAANYGYTF. The CDR3 nucleotides read TGTGCCAGCAGACGAGGAACCCGAGCCGCTAACTATGGCTACACCTTC.

There are a few counts of this clonotype. The rearrangement joins TRBV24-1 to TRBJ1-3; D might be TRBD1 (5 bases). Germline V gene data show CDR1 as KGHDR and CDR2 as SFDVKD. The length of the CDR3 is 16 residues. The ends were cut back, 7 bases at V and 0 bases at J, with 15 bases in the middle. CDR3 protein: CATSSPRDGSGNTIYF. The CDR3 bases are TGTGCCACCAGCTCTCCCCGGGACGGCTCTGGAAACACCATATATTTT.

There are many counts of this clonotype. This chain's CDR3 is CASSPGQVSNQPQHF. CDR3 coding DNA: TGTGCCAGCAGTCCAGGACAGGTTAGCAATCAGCCCCAGCATTTT. The chain recombines TRBV2 with TRBJ1-5; 7 bases fit TRBD1. V was pared by 5 bases and J by 0 bases, with 4 bases of the junction left unmatched. Germline V gene sequence: CDR1 SNHLY, CDR2 FYNNEI. The CDR3 is 15 residues long.

The chain joins TRBV19 to TRBJ2-1; D may match TRBD1 or TRBD2 (5 bases each). CDR3 size: 13 residues. V dropped 1 base and J dropped 8 bases, with 9 bases sitting between them. Germline assignment: CDR1 LNHDA and CDR2 SQIVND (reference sequence). The CDR3 DNA follows: TGTGCCAGTAGTATAGGAGGGACCGATGAGCAGTTCTTC. It translates to CASSIGGTDEQFF.

The gene calls are TRBV2 and TRBJ2-6; unclear D gene. The V gene lost 2 bases and the J gene lost 4 bases, with 9 bases spanning the gap. This CDR3 has 15 residues. From germline, CDR1 is SNHLY and CDR2 FYNNEI. The CDR3 reads CASSEWGSGANVLTF. In nucleotides, the CDR3 is TGTGCCAGCAGTGAATGGGGTTCCGGGGCCAACGTCCTGACTTTC.

V usage is TRBV15 and J usage is TRBJ2-3; D remains ambiguous. The CDR3 spans 16 residues. Trimming stripped 1 base from V and 6 bases from J, with 17 bases between. CDR1 and CDR2 from the germline V gene are LNHNV and YYDKDF (reference sequence). CDR3 coding DNA: TGTGCCACCAGCAGAGGGCTATCCGCTGATATCGATACGCAGTATTTT. Protein: CATSRGLSADIDTQYF.